This T cell receptor beta chain was observed in a study of read filtering for tumor transcriptome and immune sequencing. The overall study: R-ISS stage counts were 8 for I, 15 to 20 for II, 6 or 7 for III.

Sampling of bone marrow took place during active disease in every patient. Molecular barcoded adaptors covering alpha/delta and beta/gamma chains were used on around 400 ng RNA. TCRdb ran MiXCR on the reads and lists one entry per CDR3 protein. The table lists 50,000 or so distinct CDR3 sequences, 9% to 15% of them singletons. The CDR3 length is 13 residues. The V gene lost 5 bases and the J gene lost 10 bases, with 14 bases spanning the gap. Germline assignment: CDR1 LGHDT and CDR2 YNNKEL (reference sequence). The study's findings and limits: Dropping single-read clonotypes raised IR-seq and RNA-seq shared-clonotype correlation. The CD138-negative fraction was mixed bone marrow immune cells, not pure T cells.

This clonotype was picked up many times. What it recognizes is unknown. This receptor was obtained from a donor at least 40 years old with multiple myeloma. V gene TRBV3-1 combines with J gene TRBJ1-4; the D gene is possibly TRBD1 (5 bases). Sequencing was done on a sample of a population of CD138-negative cells sorted from bone marrow. This CDR3 is CASSGGTSAKLFF. DNA for the CDR3: TGTGCCAGCAGCGGCGGGACGTCCGCAAAACTGTTTTTT.